This entry concerns a single TCR beta chain. Its antigen is unknown. Germline CDR1 is SGHNT and CDR2 is YYREEE (reference sequence). The CDR3 is 14 amino acids. Between the trimmed V and J ends, which lost 4 bases and 3 bases, there was a span of 13 bases. The data were obtained in a study of T cell clonotyping in hematopoietic cell transplantation. Clones were sequenced by immunoSEQ multiplex PCR, and TCRdb holds only the in-frame ones, with some missing. Of roughly 17,000 clones listed, around nine tenths are singletons. The study's findings and limits: CD4 and CD8 repertoire contributions could not be separated without sorting. Broader posttransplant TCR repertoire diversity was predicted by graft donor and pretransplant recipient Inverse Simpson Index values. Few recipient clonotypes overlapped donors; over 97% were de novo at given depth. After transplant, recipient diversity fell while pathologically expanded clonotypes grew through day 180.

The genes are TRBV5-4 and TRBJ2-5; perhaps TRBD1 as D (6 bases). The origin of this receptor is a man between 40 and 49 years old in good health. Some clones in this sample may be carry-over from other donors' samples. Sequencing was performed on peripheral blood mononuclear cells. The CDR3 DNA is TGTGCCAGCAGCCACCGAACAGGGAAAGAGACCCAGTACTTC. This gives the protein CASSHRTGKETQYF.